The rows below give T cell receptor beta chains drawn from one sample of a study of identical twins. TCRdb called the 5' RACE reads again in MiXCR, with one record for every CDR3 protein. Among about 200,000 distinct CDR3 sequences listed, about 15% were seen once. In addition, the sample was reused for a study of T cells expressing NK-cell markers.

The sequencing sample was made of CD8+ T cells sorted from blood. These receptors were obtained from a woman in her late teens or twenties in good health. Both conserved end residues are part of each CDR3.

V gene	J gene	CDR3 protein
TRBV27	TRBJ2-2	CASSLGRLQNTGELFF
TRBV5-1	TRBJ2-5	CASRAGTGQETQYF
TRBV20-1	TRBJ2-7	CSAAQELRWDEQYF
TRBV3-1	TRBJ2-1	CASSQATGVGEQFF
TRBV12-3/TRBV12-4	TRBJ2-2	CASIDPDGTGGFGELFF
TRBV6-1	TRBJ2-3	CASSAGLAASTDTQYF
TRBV12-3/TRBV12-4	TRBJ2-1	CASSLTGLGTYNEQFF
TRBV5-1	TRBJ2-2	CASSSLTRNGELFF
TRBV5-6	TRBJ2-1	CASSVSGNEQFF
TRBV4-1	TRBJ2-5	CASSIIGGEETQYF
TRBV12-3/TRBV12-4	TRBJ2-7	CASSYRDAPYEQYF
TRBV3-1	TRBJ2-7	CASSQDSRPGVESYEQYF
TRBV6-5	TRBJ2-7	CASSYIPDTYEQYF
TRBV12-3/TRBV12-4	TRBJ2-1	CASSEGRQDLLYNEQFF
TRBV6-1	TRBJ2-1	CASSLFRGLSYNEQFF
TRBV27	TRBJ2-5	CASSPGDRGETQYF
TRBV24-1	TRBJ1-1	CATNKDTEAFF
TRBV4-1	TRBJ2-1	CASSQDGLAGRSEQFF
TRBV9	TRBJ2-1	CASSGSGVPSSYNEQFF
TRBV7-2	TRBJ1-1	CASSFGPLGTEAFF
TRBV7-2	TRBJ2-2	CASSFTVRADVAGELFF
TRBV29-1	TRBJ1-1	CSARRLGPNEAFF
TRBV29-1	TRBJ1-1	CSVESSGYGTEAFF
TRBV7-9	TRBJ2-7	CASSQGGSYEQYF
TRBV20-1	TRBJ2-1	CSEAGAYNEQFF
TRBV27	TRBJ2-1	CASSLWQVGGYDEQFF
TRBV4-1	TRBJ1-5	CASSQDRYQPQHF
TRBV5-1	TRBJ1-6	CASSLVPRRGSPLHF
TRBV6-5	TRBJ2-7	CASSYHLSYEQYF
TRBV5-1	TRBJ2-5	CASSPPGLAGGVETQYF
TRBV20-1	TRBJ2-2	CSARVSGGGELFF
TRBV7-9	TRBJ2-7	CASSGPTETYEQYF
TRBV7-9	TRBJ1-3	CASSSEKQGLSGNTIYF
TRBV6-5	TRBJ2-7	CASSYLAPGRSQVGQYF
TRBV6-4	TRBJ2-2	CASRIPRRTSGGTHTGELFF
TRBV9	TRBJ2-3	CASGHTDTQYF
TRBV6-1	TRBJ1-6	CASSFRGGGRDSPLHF
TRBV9	TRBJ2-2	CASRGLASGELFF
TRBV29-1	TRBJ2-3	CSVVTDTQYF
TRBV7-6	TRBJ2-2	CASSFKASVTGELFF
TRBV7-2	TRBJ2-3	CASSLDPSGTVYTQYF
TRBV7-9	TRBJ2-7	CASSTQRGTYEQYF
TRBV4-3	TRBJ2-3	CASSPGPPPDTQYF
TRBV5-1	TRBJ1-2	CASSLLRRGDNYGYTF
TRBV29-1	TRBJ2-5	CSVDLEAETQYF
TRBV12-3/TRBV12-4	TRBJ1-2	CASSLGGRRGYTF
TRBV5-1	TRBJ2-7	CASSLGLAGENYEQYF
TRBV5-6	TRBJ2-2	CASSLTIGELFF
TRBV20-1	TRBJ2-2	CSGGSNTGELFF
TRBV20-1	TRBJ2-5	CSARSISWDRGKETQYF
TRBV5-5	TRBJ2-5	CASSMGVLQETQYF
TRBV7-8	TRBJ1-5	CASSSIGTVNQPQHF